This T cell receptor (beta chain) was documented in a study of blood T cell repertoires in COVID-19. Study overall: Italy, Spain and the United States were the sources of the convalescent and acute COVID-19 samples. T cells, B-cell-depleted T cells, or PBMCs supplied cDNA or gDNA.

In the authors' methods: Cell counts per sample came from amplifying reference gene primers. Measured with immunoSEQ multiplex PCR; TCRdb has only the in-frame clones, and not every one. V and J calls and clone size follow that table, whereas D and trimming were derived from the DNA. The table records approximately 200,000 clones, around 88% of them present only once. Trimming took 1 base from V and 5 from J, leaving 12 bases between them. CDR1 and CDR2 from the germline V gene are SGDLS and YYNGEE. This CDR3 spans 14 amino acids. The clonotype comes from a woman under 40 with acute or convalescent COVID-19. Specimen: peripheral blood. The J gene is TRBJ2-5, the V gene TRBV9; D is perhaps TRBD1 (6 bases). CDR3 sequence reads: CASSVNQGPETQYF. The CDR3, as DNA: TGTGCCAGCAGCGTAAACCAGGGGCCGGAGACCCAGTACTTC.